The present TCR beta chain was sequenced within a study of blood T cells in healthy people across ages. This clonotype was observed many times. What it binds is not known. Together with a sample-barcoded 5' primer, a J-beta primer mix was included in a second PCR lasting about 6 to 11 cycles. All samples gave at least 2.5 million CDR3-containing paired-end reads. Each CDR3 protein is one row after TCRdb ran MiXCR on the 5' RACE reads. The data contain around 2 million distinct CDR3 sequences, around 42% of them seen just once; the ten biggest clones take up around 23%. Trimming took off 5 bases at V and 3 bases at J, with 14 bases between the two ends. CDR3 length: 14 residues. CDR1 and CDR2 from the germline V gene are MDHEN and SYDVKM. Study conclusions and caveats: Measured against age, TCR beta diversity per million T cells decreased in a roughly linear manner. Across samples, TCR beta diversity tracked strongly with naive T cell percentage.

The draw of peripheral blood yielded about 10 milliliters from each donor. The sequencing input was blood. The chain has TRBV28 and TRBJ2-7; possible D gene TRBD2, 5 bases. This clonotype originated in a human donor in good health. DNA for the CDR3: TGTGCCAGCAGTGGACTCGGGCATTACTACGAGCAGTACTTC. It encodes CASSGLGHYYEQYF.